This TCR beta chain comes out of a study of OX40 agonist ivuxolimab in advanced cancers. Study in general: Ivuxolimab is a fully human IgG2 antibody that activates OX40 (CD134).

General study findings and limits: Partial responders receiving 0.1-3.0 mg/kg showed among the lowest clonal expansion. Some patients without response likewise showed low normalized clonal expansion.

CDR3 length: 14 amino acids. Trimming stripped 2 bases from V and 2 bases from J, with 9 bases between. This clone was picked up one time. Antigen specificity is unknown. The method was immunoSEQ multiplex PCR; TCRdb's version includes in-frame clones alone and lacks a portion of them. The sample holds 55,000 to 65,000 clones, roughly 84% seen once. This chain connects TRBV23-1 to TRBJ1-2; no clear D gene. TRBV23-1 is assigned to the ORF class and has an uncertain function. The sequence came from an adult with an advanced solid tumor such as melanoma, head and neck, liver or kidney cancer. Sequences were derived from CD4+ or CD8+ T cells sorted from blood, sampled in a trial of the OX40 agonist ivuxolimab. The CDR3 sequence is CASSQDGRNYGYTF. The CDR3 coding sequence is TGCGCCAGCAGTCAAGACGGGAGGAACTATGGCTACACCTTC.